This T cell receptor beta chain was recovered during a study of CD8 T cells in Susac syndrome. cDNA came from roughly 0.5 to 1 ug RNA primed by random hexamers. Coverage of TCR beta CDR3 amplification by immunoSEQ multiplex PCR extended to 54 Vbeta and 13 Jbeta. MiXCR, run by TCRdb on the immunoSEQ multiplex PCR reads, gives a single entry per CDR3 protein. This sample carries 300,000 to 350,000 distinct CDR3 sequences, about 91% of them seen once, and the ten largest clones take over 0.05%. This CDR3 has 14 residues. Germline lookup yields CDR1 SGHRS and CDR2 YFSETQ. Trimming cost V 3 bases and J 9 bases, with 16 bases left between them. Peripheral blood CD8+ and CD4+ T cells were profiled by TCR beta sequencing. The CD8+ and CD4+ T cells were isolated magnetically using a negative isolation approach, whereas the TEMRA cells were enriched by FACS.

Sequenced material: CD4+ T cells from PBMCs. The chain joins TRBV5-1 to TRBJ2-1, with D possibly TRBD2 on 6 matching bases. The TCR comes from a human donor with multiple sclerosis. CDR3 amino acids: CASSSGTSGGEQFF. CDR3 coding DNA: TGCGCCAGCAGCTCTGGTACTTCCGGGGGTGAGCAGTTCTTC.